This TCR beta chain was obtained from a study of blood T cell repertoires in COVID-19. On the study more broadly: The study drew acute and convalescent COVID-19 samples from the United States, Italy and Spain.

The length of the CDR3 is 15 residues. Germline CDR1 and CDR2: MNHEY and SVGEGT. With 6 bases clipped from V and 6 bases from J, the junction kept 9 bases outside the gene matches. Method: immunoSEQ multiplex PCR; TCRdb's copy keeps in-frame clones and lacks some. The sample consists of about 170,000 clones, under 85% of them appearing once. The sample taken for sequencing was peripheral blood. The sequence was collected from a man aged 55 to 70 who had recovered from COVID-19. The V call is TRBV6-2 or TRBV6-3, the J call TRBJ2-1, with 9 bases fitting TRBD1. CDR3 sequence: CASSLVPGQGNEQFF. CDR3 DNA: TGTGCCAGCAGCCTCGTCCCGGGACAGGGCAATGAGCAGTTCTTC.